This TCR beta chain derives from a study of CD8 T cells in ankylosing spondylitis. Overall study results and limits: Significant enrichment of disease-linked clones was reported in matched ankylosing spondylitis synovial fluid. Made up of 7 to 9 highly homologous variants, a TCR beta motif appeared characteristic of ankylosing spondylitis blood.

This clonotype was observed many times. Its antigen is still unknown. One end of the junction varies from germline; a read error may be responsible. The CDR3 spans 13 residues. CDR1 SGHRS and CDR2 YFSETQ come from the germline V gene. TCRdb re-called the 5' RACE reads with MiXCR, one entry per CDR3 protein. This sample has under 250,000 distinct CDR3 sequences, with roughly 10% found just once. This chain connects TRBV5-1 to TRBJ2-7; TRBD2 matches 9 bases. This receptor was obtained from a male donor with ankylosing spondylitis or in good health (not recorded which). The sequencing input was blood, either unsorted or a sorted T cell fraction (not recorded which). This chain's CDR3 is CASSGGSSYEQYF. The CDR3 bases are TGTGCCAGCAGCGGGGGGAGCTCCTACGAGCAGTACTTC.